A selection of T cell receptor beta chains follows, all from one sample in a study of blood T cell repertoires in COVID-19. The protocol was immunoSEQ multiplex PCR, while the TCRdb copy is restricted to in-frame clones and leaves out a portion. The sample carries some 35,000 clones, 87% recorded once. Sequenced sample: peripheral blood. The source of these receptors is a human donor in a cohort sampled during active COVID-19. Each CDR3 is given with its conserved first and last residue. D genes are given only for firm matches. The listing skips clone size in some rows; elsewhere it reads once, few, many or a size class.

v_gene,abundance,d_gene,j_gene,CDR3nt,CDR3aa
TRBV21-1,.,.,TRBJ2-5,.,CASSKVGTGIRKIAQYF
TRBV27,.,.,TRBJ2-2,TGTGCCAGCACCCGTTGGAACACCGGGGAGCTGTTTTTT,CASTRWNTGELFF
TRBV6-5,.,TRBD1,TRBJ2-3,TGTGCCAGCAGTCGGACAGGGGACGATACGCAGTATTTT,CASSRTGDDTQYF
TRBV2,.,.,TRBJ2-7,TGTGCCAGGAGGGTTGAGCCACAGGGTAGGTACGAGCAGTACTTC,CARRVEPQGRYEQYF
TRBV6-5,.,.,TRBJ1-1,TGTGCCAGCAGTTACGCGACAGGTGGACTGAACACTGAAGCTTTCTTT,CASSYATGGLNTEAFF
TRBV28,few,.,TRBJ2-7,TGTGCCAGCAGTCTCCGAGGCTACGAGCAGTACTTC,CASSLRGYEQYF
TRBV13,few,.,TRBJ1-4,TGTGCCAGCAGGAAAACGGGGGGCTACGAAAAACTGTTTTTT,CASRKTGGYEKLFF
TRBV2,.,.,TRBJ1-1,TGTGCCAGCAATTTAGGGGGGAACACTGAAGCTTTCTTT,CASNLGGNTEAFF
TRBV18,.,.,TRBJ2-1,TGTGCCAGCTCACCGGACTCCCGTGAGCAGTTCTTC,CASSPDSREQFF
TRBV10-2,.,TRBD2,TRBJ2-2,TGCGCCAGCAGTGAGCCTAGCGGGAGAGCCGGGGAGCTGTTTTTT,CASSEPSGRAGELFF
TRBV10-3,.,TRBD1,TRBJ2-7,TGTGCCATCAGTGGAGGGGACAGGGGATACGAGCAGTACTTC,CAISGGDRGYEQYF
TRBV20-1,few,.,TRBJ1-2,TGCAGTGCTAGCAACCTCGGGGGCTACACCTTC,CSASNLGGYTF
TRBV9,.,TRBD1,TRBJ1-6,TGTGCCAGCAGCGTAGGAGGTGACAGGGGTTCACCCCTCCACTTT,CASSVGGDRGSPLHF
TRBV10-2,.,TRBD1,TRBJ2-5,TGCGCCAGCAGTCAAGGACAGGGTTTGACCCAGTACTTC,CASSQGQGLTQYF
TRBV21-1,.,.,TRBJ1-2,TGTGCCAGCAGCAAATCGGGTATATCAGGCTACACCTTC,CASSKSGISGYTF
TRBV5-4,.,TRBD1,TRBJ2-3,TGTGCCAGCAGACGGAGACAGGGGGCAGATACGCAGTATTTT,CASRRRQGADTQYF
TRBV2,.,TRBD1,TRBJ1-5,TGTGCCAGCAGTGTTGGTCGTGGGGACAGGGCAAGCAATCAGCCCCAGCATTTT,CASSVGRGDRASNQPQHF
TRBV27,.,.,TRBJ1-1,TGTGCCAGCAGTTTATCGTTAAACACTGAAGCTTTCTTT,CASSLSLNTEAFF
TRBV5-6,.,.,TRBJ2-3,TGTGCCAGCAGCCTCCCCGAGGCCCCAGATACGCAGTATTTT,CASSLPEAPDTQYF
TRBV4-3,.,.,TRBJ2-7,TGCGCCAGCAGCCAAGATCAGGAAGGCGAGCAGTACTTC,CASSQDQEGEQYF
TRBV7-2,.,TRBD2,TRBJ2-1,TGTGCCAGCAGCTTACCCCGGGAGAGGCTAGCGGGGTCCTACAATGAGCAGTTCTTC,CASSLPRERLAGSYNEQFF
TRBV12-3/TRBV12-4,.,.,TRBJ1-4,TGTGCCAGCAGTTTAGTGGCTGAAAAACTGTTTTTT,CASSLVAEKLFF
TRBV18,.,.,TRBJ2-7,TGTGCCAGCTCACCAAAGGCGGGACTCACCTACGAGCAGTACTTC,CASSPKAGLTYEQYF
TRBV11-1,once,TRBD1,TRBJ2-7,TGTGCCAGCAGCTCGACAGACAGGGGCAGCTACGAGCAGTACTTC,CASSSTDRGSYEQYF
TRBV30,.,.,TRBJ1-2,TGTGCCTGGAGTGTAACGGGAGGCTACACCTTC,CAWSVTGGYTF
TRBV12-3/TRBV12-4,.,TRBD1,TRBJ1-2,TGTGCCAGCAGTTCGGGACAGAACTATGGCTACACCTTC,CASSSGQNYGYTF
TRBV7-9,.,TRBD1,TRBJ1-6,TGTGCCAGCAGCCGAGGGACAGGGACTAAGGAGGCCCTCCACTTT,CASSRGTGTKEALHF
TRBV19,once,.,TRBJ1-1,TGTGCCAGTAGTGAGACAGGCTCCTTGGGCGCTGAAGCTTTCTTT,CASSETGSLGAEAFF
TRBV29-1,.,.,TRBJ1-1,TGCAGCGTTCAGGGTTGGTGGACTGAAGCTTTCTTT,CSVQGWWTEAFF